This entry features one T cell receptor (beta chain) sequence. Measured with immunoSEQ multiplex PCR; TCRdb has only the in-frame clones, and not every one. The sample lists approximately 52,000 clones, about 86% occurring once. This entry belongs to a study of technical replicates of blood from several donors. This receptor was taken from a human donor in good health. Some clones in this sample may be carry-over from other donors' samples. The material sequenced was PBMCs.

In DNA, the CDR3 is TGCGCCAGCAGCCGACAGGGCGGTTTGGTCGACGAGCAGTACTTC. This codes for CASSRQGGLVDEQYF. The chain recombines TRBV4-3 with TRBJ2-7, with 7 bases fitting TRBD1. This CDR3 contains 15 residues. The germline gives CDR1 LGHNA, CDR2 YSLEER. Unmatched junction bases numbered 11, after V lost 4 bases and J lost 5 bases.